The rows below give T cell receptor beta chains drawn from one sample of a study of OX40 agonist ivuxolimab in advanced cancers. Only in-frame clones appear in the TCRdb table, and some are missing; sequencing was by immunoSEQ multiplex PCR. The sample shows roughly 87,000 clones, approximately 90% of them seen only once. Sequencing used CD4+ or CD8+ T cells sorted from blood, obtained in a trial of the OX40 agonist ivuxolimab. The receptors derive from an adult with an advanced solid tumor such as melanoma, head and neck, liver or kidney cancer. Both conserved end residues are part of each CDR3. Fields, in order: J gene, clone size, D gene, V gene, CDR3 protein, CDR3 DNA. D genes are given only for firm matches. Not all rows give a size; the values are once, few, many and, for expanded clones, a class.

>TRBJ1-1|.|TRBD1|TRBV6-1
CASTMTGSEAFF
TGTGCCAGCACCATGACAGGGTCTGAAGCTTTCTTT
>TRBJ2-1|.|TRBD1|TRBV19
CASSLRDRGLEQFF
TGTGCCAGTAGCCTCCGGGACAGGGGGCTTGAGCAGTTCTTC
>TRBJ2-3|.|TRBD2|TRBV18
CASSPLAVTDTQYF
TGTGCCAGCTCACCCCTAGCGGTCACAGATACGCAGTATTTT
>TRBJ2-7|.|.|TRBV5-6
CASSLLGSDSGEQYF
TGTGCCAGCAGCTTGTTAGGTTCCGACAGTGGCGAGCAGTACTTC
>TRBJ2-7|.|.|TRBV6-5
CASNLRGGYEQYF
TGTGCCAGCAACCTAAGGGGGGGCTACGAGCAGTACTTC
>TRBJ2-7|.|.|TRBV7-2
CASSLAGGYEQYF
TGTGCCAGCAGCTTAGCCGGGGGATACGAGCAGTACTTC
>TRBJ2-2|.|.|TRBV5-1
CASSSPRGGVWNTGELFF
TGCGCCAGCAGCTCGCCTAGGGGGGGAGTTTGGAACACCGGGGAGCTGTTTTTT
>TRBJ2-1|few|.|TRBV4-2
CASSVGGESYNEQFF
TGTGCCAGCAGTGTAGGGGGGGAATCCTACAATGAGCAGTTCTTC
>TRBJ1-5|.|.|TRBV28
CASSLWIGTSSNQPQHF
TGTGCCAGCAGTTTGTGGATCGGGACATCGAGCAATCAGCCCCAGCATTTT
>TRBJ1-1|.|.|TRBV9
CASSVAGTMNTEAFF
TGTGCCAGCAGCGTAGCAGGGACAATGAACACTGAAGCTTTCTTT
>TRBJ2-2|once|TRBD1|TRBV30
CAWSVIRGTAATNTGELFF
TGTGCCTGGAGTGTAATAAGGGGGACAGCGGCCACGAACACCGGGGAGCTGTTTTTT
>TRBJ2-2|once|.|TRBV7-7
CASSQGSRANTGELFF
TGTGCCAGCAGCCAGGGCAGCAGGGCGAACACCGGGGAGCTGTTTTTT
>TRBJ2-1|.|.|TRBV4-2
CASSQVAGSSFGNEQFF
TGTGCCAGCAGCCAAGTCGCGGGGAGTTCTTTTGGCAATGAGCAGTTCTTC
>TRBJ2-1|.|TRBD2|TRBV5-8
CASSFSSGGYNEQFF
TGTGCCAGCAGCTTCTCTAGCGGGGGTTACAATGAGCAGTTCTTC
>TRBJ2-3|.|TRBD1|TRBV29-1
CSVEETGGAGSDTQYF
TGCAGCGTTGAGGAGACAGGGGGCGCGGGTTCGGATACGCAGTATTTT
>TRBJ2-3|once|.|TRBV18
CASSPPMDFKDTQYF
TGTGCCAGCTCACCACCGATGGACTTTAAAGATACGCAGTATTTT
>TRBJ1-2|.|.|TRBV6-6
CASSPANYGYTF
TGTGCCAGCAGTCCAGCAAACTATGGCTACACCTTC
>TRBJ2-7|.|TRBD2|TRBV28
CASSLGLAGAGSYEQYF
TGTGCCAGCAGTCTCGGACTAGCGGGGGCCGGTTCCTACGAGCAGTACTTC
>TRBJ1-2|.|TRBD1|TRBV28
CASTGTGHGYTF
TGTGCCAGCACCGGGACAGGGCATGGCTACACCTTC
>TRBJ2-7|.|.|TRBV7-2
CASSLAGAGNEQYF
TGTGCCAGCAGCTTGGCGGGGGCCGGAAACGAGCAGTACTTC
>TRBJ2-3|.|.|TRBV5-1
CASSPGTDTQYF
TGCGCCAGCAGCCCCGGGACAGATACGCAGTATTTT
>TRBJ1-5|few|.|TRBV7-6
CASSLGNGVGQPQHF
TGTGCCAGCAGCTTAGGTAACGGGGTGGGGCAGCCCCAGCATTTT
>TRBJ2-6|.|.|TRBV5-4
CASSSGTGPSGANVLTF
TGTGCCAGCAGCTCCGGCACAGGGCCCTCTGGGGCCAACGTCCTGACTTTC
>TRBJ2-3|.|TRBD1|TRBV5-4
CASSLGGGQGTDTQYF
TGTGCCAGCAGCTTGGGTGGCGGACAGGGTACAGATACGCAGTATTTT
>TRBJ2-5|.|TRBD2|TRBV23-1
CASSHRLAGGSVETQYF
TGCGCCAGCAGTCACAGACTAGCGGGAGGGTCCGTGGAGACCCAGTACTTC
>TRBJ2-3|.|.|TRBV18
CASSGGGGTDTQYF
TGTGCCAGCTCCGGGGGAGGAGGCACAGATACGCAGTATTTT
>TRBJ2-2|.|.|TRBV6-5
CASKPDTINTGELFF
TGTGCCAGCAAACCGGACACCATTAACACCGGGGAGCTGTTTTTT
>TRBJ2-1|.|.|TRBV28
CASNPPGSYNEQFF
TGTGCCAGCAACCCTCCCGGGAGTTACAATGAGCAGTTCTTC
>TRBJ2-7|.|.|TRBV7-9
CASSPTGTLSYEQYF
TGTGCCAGCAGCCCAACCGGGACATTATCCTACGAGCAGTACTTC
>TRBJ1-2|.|.|TRBV6-1
CASSDYGYTF
TGTGCCAGCAGCGACTATGGCTACACCTTC